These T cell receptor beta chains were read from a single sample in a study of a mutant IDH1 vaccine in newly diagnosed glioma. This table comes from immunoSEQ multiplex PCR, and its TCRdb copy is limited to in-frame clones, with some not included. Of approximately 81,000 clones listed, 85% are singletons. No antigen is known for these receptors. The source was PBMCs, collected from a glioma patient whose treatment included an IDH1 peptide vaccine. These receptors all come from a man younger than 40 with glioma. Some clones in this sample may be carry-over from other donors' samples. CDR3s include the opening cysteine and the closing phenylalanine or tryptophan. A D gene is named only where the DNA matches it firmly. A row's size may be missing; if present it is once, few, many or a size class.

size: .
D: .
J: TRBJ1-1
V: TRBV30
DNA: TGTGCCACTAGGGGGAACACTGAAGCTTTCTTT
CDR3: CATRGNTEAFF

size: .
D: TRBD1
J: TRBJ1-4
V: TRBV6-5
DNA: TGTGCCAGCAGTTCCTTGACAGGGCCGAATGAAAAACTGTTTTTT
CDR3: CASSSLTGPNEKLFF

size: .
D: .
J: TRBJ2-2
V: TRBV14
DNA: TGTGCCAGCAGCCAGAACACCGGGGAGCTGTTTTTT
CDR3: CASSQNTGELFF

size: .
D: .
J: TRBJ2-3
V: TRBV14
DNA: TGTGCCAGCAGCCAGGCGGGAAGCACAGATACGCAGTATTTT
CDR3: CASSQAGSTDTQYF

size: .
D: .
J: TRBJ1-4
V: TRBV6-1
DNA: TGTGCCAGCAGTGTCATCTCTGACGAAAAACTGTTTTTT
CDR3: CASSVISDEKLFF

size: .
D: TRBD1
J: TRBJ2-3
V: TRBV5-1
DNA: TGCGCCAGCAGCCCCCGTTCCGGGACAGGGGGGAGAGATACGCAGTATTTT
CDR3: CASSPRSGTGGRDTQYF

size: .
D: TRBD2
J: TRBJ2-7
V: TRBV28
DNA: TGTGCCAGCAGTCCTACTAGCGGGAGACCTGCGGAGCAGTACTTC
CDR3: CASSPTSGRPAEQYF

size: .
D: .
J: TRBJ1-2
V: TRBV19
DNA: TGTGCCAGTAGCCCTACCAGGGGCAGTTCTAACTATGGCTACACCTTC
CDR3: CASSPTRGSSNYGYTF

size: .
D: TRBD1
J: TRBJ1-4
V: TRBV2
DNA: TGTGCCAGCAGTGAAGCTCGAGGGGGCCCGGTGGAAAAACTGTTTTTT
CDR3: CASSEARGGPVEKLFF

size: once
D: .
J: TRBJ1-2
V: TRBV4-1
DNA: TGCGCCAGCAGCCTGGGGGCAGGGGTCTATGGCTACACCTTC
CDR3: CASSLGAGVYGYTF

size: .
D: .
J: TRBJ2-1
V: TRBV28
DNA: TGTGCCAGCAGTCCCCCTAGACGGCCAGACGGGGATGAGCAGTTCTTC
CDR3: CASSPPRRPDGDEQFF

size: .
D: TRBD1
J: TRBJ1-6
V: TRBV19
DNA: TGTGCCAGTCAACAGGGGCCCCTGGACAATTCACCCCTCCACTTT
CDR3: CASQQGPLDNSPLHF

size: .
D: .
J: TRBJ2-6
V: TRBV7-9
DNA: TGTGCCAGCAGCTTAGGCTTTATGGCTGGGGCCAACGTCCTGACTTTC
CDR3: CASSLGFMAGANVLTF

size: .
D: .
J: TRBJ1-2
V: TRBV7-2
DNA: TGTGCCAGCAGCTTAGTTCTACAGAACTATGGCTACACCTTC
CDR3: CASSLVLQNYGYTF

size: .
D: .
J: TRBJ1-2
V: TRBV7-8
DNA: TGTGCCAGCAGCTTAGTTACCGGGTCCTATGGCTACACCTTC
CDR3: CASSLVTGSYGYTF

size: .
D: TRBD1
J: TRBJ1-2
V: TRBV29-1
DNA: TGCAGCGTTGTAGCTGTAGGGACAGGGGCCTATGGCTACACCTTC
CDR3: CSVVAVGTGAYGYTF

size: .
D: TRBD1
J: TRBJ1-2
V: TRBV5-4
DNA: TGTGCCAGCAGCCACCGTCAGGGGGCTTTTGGCTACACCTTC
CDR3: CASSHRQGAFGYTF

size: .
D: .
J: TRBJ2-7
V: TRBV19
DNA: TGTGCCAGTAGTATAGTCCCCTACGAGCAGTACTTC
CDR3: CASSIVPYEQYF

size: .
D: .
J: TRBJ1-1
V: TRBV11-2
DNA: TGTGCCAGCAGGACGCTGAGGGGGAGTACTGAAGCTTTCTTT
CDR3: CASRTLRGSTEAFF

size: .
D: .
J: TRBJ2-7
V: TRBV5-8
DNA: TGTGCCAGCAGCTTGTATAGTGAGAGCCACGAGCAGTACTTC
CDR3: CASSLYSESHEQYF

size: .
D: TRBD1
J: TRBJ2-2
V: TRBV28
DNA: TGTGCCAGCAGTTCGCCGGGACAGGGCACCGGGGAGCTGTTTTTT
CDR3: CASSSPGQGTGELFF

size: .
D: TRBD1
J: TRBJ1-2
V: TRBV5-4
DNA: TGTGCCAGCAGCTTAGGGCAGGGGGCAGGCTATGGCTACACCTTC
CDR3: CASSLGQGAGYGYTF

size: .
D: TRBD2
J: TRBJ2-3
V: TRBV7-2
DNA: TGTGCCCTCGGCCCAGGGACTAGCGGGGGCACAGATACGCAGTATTTT
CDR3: CALGPGTSGGTDTQYF

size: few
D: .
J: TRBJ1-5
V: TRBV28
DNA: TGTGCCAGCAGTTTATCGCAGAACCATCAGCCCCAGCATTTT
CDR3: CASSLSQNHQPQHF

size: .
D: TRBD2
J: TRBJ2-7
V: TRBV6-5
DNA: TGTGCCAGCAGTTTAAGAAGACTAGCGCCCTACGAGCAGTACTTC
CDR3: CASSLRRLAPYEQYF

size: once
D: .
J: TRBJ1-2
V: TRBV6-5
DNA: TGTGCCAGCAGTTACTCGGGTGAGGTGGACTATGGCTACACCTTC
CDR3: CASSYSGEVDYGYTF

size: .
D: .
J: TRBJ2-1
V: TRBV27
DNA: TGTGCCAGCAGTTTAGGTCGAGGAGGCGATGAGCAGTTCTTC
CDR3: CASSLGRGGDEQFF

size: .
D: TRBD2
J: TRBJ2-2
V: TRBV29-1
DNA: TGCAGCGTTGGGACTAGCCGTAGCACCGGGGAGCTGTTTTTT
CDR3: CSVGTSRSTGELFF

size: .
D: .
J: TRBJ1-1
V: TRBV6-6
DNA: TGTGCCAGCAGTTACTCCGCAGGGGCGCACACTGAAGCTTTCTTT
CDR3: CASSYSAGAHTEAFF

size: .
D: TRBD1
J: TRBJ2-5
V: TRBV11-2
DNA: TGTGCCAGCAGCTCTCGCCGGGACAGGGCACTGATAGAGACCCAGTACTTC
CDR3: CASSSRRDRALIETQYF

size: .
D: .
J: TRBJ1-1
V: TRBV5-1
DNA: TGCGCCAGCAACCGAGAACCGAACACTGAAGCTTTCTTT
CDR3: CASNREPNTEAFF

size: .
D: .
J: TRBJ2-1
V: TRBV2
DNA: TGTGCCAGCACTACGGACACACAGGGCTACAATGAGCAGTTCTTC
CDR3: CASTTDTQGYNEQFF

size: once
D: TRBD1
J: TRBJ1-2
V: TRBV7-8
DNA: TGTGCCAGCAGCATAGGAGGACAGGGAGGTGGCTACACCTTC
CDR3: CASSIGGQGGGYTF

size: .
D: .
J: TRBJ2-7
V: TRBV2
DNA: TGTGCCAGCAGTCCCGACGTATCCGCCTACGAGCAGTACTTC
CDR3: CASSPDVSAYEQYF

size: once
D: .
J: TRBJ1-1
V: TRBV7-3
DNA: TGTGCCAGCAGCTTTATTGGGGGGAACACTGAAGCTTTCTTT
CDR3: CASSFIGGNTEAFF

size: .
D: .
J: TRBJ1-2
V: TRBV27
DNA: TGTGCCAGCAGTTTATCCTCTGCCGGGGGATGGTATGGCTACACCTTC
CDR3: CASSLSSAGGWYGYTF

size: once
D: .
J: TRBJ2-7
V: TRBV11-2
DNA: TGTGCCAGCAGCTTAGGGTCCTGGGAAAGCTACGAGCAGTACTTC
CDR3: CASSLGSWESYEQYF

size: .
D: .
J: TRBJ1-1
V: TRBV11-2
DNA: TGTGCCAGCAGCTTGGGATCGAACACTGAAGCTTTCTTT
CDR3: CASSLGSNTEAFF

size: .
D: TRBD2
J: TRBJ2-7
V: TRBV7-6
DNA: TGTGCCAGCAGCTTATCACATTGGCGGGGGGCTGCCTACGAGCAGTACTTC
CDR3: CASSLSHWRGAAYEQYF

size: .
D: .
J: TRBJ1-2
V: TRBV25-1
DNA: TGTGCCAGCAGTGAAGATACCGGGACCTACACCTTC
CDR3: CASSEDTGTYTF

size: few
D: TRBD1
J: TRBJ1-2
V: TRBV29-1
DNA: TGCAGCGTTGGAGACAGGGGAGAAGGCTACACCTTC
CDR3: CSVGDRGEGYTF

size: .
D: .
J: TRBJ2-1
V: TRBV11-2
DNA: TGTGCCAGCAGCTTCTCCCTGGAGGGGCAGTTCTTC
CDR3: CASSFSLEGQFF

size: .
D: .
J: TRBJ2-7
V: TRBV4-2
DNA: TGTGCCAGCAGCCAAGGGGCAGGGGAGGTTTACGAGCAGTACTTC
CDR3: CASSQGAGEVYEQYF

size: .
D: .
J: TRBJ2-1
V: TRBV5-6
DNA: TGTGCCAGCAGTTCCGCCGGGAGTTACAATGAGCAGTTCTTC
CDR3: CASSSAGSYNEQFF

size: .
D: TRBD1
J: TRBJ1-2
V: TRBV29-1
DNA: TGCAGCGTTGAAGGACAGGGGGCCGGGAGCTATGGCTACACCTTC
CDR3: CSVEGQGAGSYGYTF

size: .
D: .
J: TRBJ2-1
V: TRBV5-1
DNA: TGCGCCAGCCAGCTCAGGGCCGGCGTTCGGAATGAGCAGTTCTTC
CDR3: CASQLRAGVRNEQFF

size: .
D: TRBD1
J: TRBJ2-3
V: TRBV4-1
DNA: TGCGCCAGCAGCCAGAATACAGGGGGCTTATCGGATACGCAGTATTTT
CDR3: CASSQNTGGLSDTQYF

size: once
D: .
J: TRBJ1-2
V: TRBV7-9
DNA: TGTGCCAGCAGCTTGGAGAGCTATGGCTACACCTTC
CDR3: CASSLESYGYTF

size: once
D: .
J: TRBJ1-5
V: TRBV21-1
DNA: TGTGCCAGCAGCAAAGAAGTAGGAAATAGCAATCAGCCCCAGCATTTT
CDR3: CASSKEVGNSNQPQHF

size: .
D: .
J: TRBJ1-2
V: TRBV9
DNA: TGTGCCAGCAGCGTAGCTCTTGGGGACTATGGCTACACCTTC
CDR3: CASSVALGDYGYTF